A selection of T cell receptor beta chains follows, all from one sample in a study of shared clonotypes between healthy human individuals. Libraries were prepared by immunoSEQ multiplex PCR; TCRdb keeps only in-frame clonotypes and omits some of them. This sample carries about 2.1 million clones, 80% to 95% of them seen once, and the ten largest clones take roughly 1.7%. The sequenced sample consisted of naive CD8+ T cells from PBMCs. These TCRs come from a young man in good health. Some clones in this sample may be carry-over from other donors' samples. CDR3s include the opening cysteine and the closing phenylalanine or tryptophan. A D gene is named only where the DNA matches it firmly. A clone size is listed for some rows: how often the clone was seen (once, few, many), or a class if it is expanded.

clone_size: .
d_call: .
j_call: TRBJ1-1
v_call: TRBV7-9
cdr3_aa: CASSAGDTEAFF
cdr3_nt: TGTGCCAGCAGCGCGGGGGACACTGAAGCTTTCTTT

clone_size: .
d_call: .
j_call: TRBJ2-7
v_call: TRBV27
cdr3_aa: CASSLEDSRWGAYEQYF
cdr3_nt: TGTGCCAGCAGTTTAGAGGACAGTAGATGGGGGGCCTACGAGCAGTACTTC

clone_size: .
d_call: .
j_call: TRBJ2-2
v_call: TRBV6-6
cdr3_aa: CASSYVGSGSGELFF
cdr3_nt: TGTGCCAGCAGTTACGTCGGGTCCGGGTCCGGGGAGCTGTTTTTT

clone_size: once
d_call: .
j_call: TRBJ2-3
v_call: TRBV4-3
cdr3_aa: CASSQDGSGRHTDTQYF
cdr3_nt: TGCGCCAGCAGCCAAGACGGTTCGGGGAGGCACACAGATACGCAGTATTTT

clone_size: .
d_call: .
j_call: TRBJ2-1
v_call: TRBV25-1
cdr3_aa: CASSEGSGIDNEQFF
cdr3_nt: TGTGCCAGCAGTGAAGGTAGTGGGATCGACAATGAGCAGTTCTTC

clone_size: .
d_call: .
j_call: TRBJ2-2
v_call: TRBV27
cdr3_aa: CASSPPGELFF
cdr3_nt: TGTGCCAGCAGCCCACCGGGGGAGCTGTTTTTT

clone_size: .
d_call: .
j_call: TRBJ2-7
v_call: TRBV7-2
cdr3_aa: CASSFGQGPYEQYF
cdr3_nt: TGTGCCAGCAGCTTCGGTCAGGGGCCCTACGAGCAGTACTTC

clone_size: few
d_call: .
j_call: TRBJ1-5
v_call: TRBV6-6
cdr3_aa: CASSYEQGIQPQHF
cdr3_nt: TGTGCCAGCAGTTACGAGCAGGGGATTCAGCCCCAGCATTTT

clone_size: .
d_call: .
j_call: TRBJ2-5
v_call: TRBV7-9
cdr3_aa: CASSIDSGEGTQYF
cdr3_nt: TGTGCCAGCAGCATCGACAGTGGGGAAGGGACCCAGTACTTC

clone_size: .
d_call: .
j_call: TRBJ2-5
v_call: TRBV7-9
cdr3_aa: CASSTRDLQETQYF
cdr3_nt: TGTGCCAGCAGCACTCGGGACTTACAAGAGACCCAGTACTTC

clone_size: .
d_call: .
j_call: TRBJ2-1
v_call: TRBV5-5
cdr3_aa: CASSAVPRPANEQFF
cdr3_nt: TGTGCCAGCAGCGCCGTTCCCAGGCCCGCGAATGAGCAGTTCTTC

clone_size: .
d_call: TRBD2
j_call: TRBJ2-1
v_call: TRBV9
cdr3_aa: CASSPLAGAYNEQFF
cdr3_nt: TGTGCCAGCAGCCCACTAGCGGGAGCTTACAATGAGCAGTTCTTC

clone_size: once
d_call: .
j_call: TRBJ1-6
v_call: TRBV30
cdr3_aa: CAWRSEEDSPLHF
cdr3_nt: TGTGCCTGGAGGAGTGAGGAGGATTCACCCCTCCACTTT

clone_size: .
d_call: TRBD1
j_call: TRBJ1-4
v_call: TRBV7-6
cdr3_aa: CASSPRTGGEEKLFF
cdr3_nt: TGTGCCAGCAGCCCCCGGACAGGGGGCGAAGAAAAACTGTTTTTT

clone_size: .
d_call: TRBD1
j_call: TRBJ1-1
v_call: TRBV4-3
cdr3_aa: CASSQVTRTGDLREAFF
cdr3_nt: TGCGCCAGCAGCCAAGTGACCAGGACAGGGGACCTGAGAGAAGCTTTCTTT

clone_size: .
d_call: .
j_call: TRBJ2-2
v_call: TRBV6-5
cdr3_aa: CASSYGGLLSPGELFF
cdr3_nt: TGTGCCAGCAGTTACGGGGGGTTGCTCAGTCCCGGGGAGCTGTTTTTT

clone_size: .
d_call: .
j_call: TRBJ1-1
v_call: TRBV6-5
cdr3_aa: CASSYSGSVNTEAFF
cdr3_nt: TGTGCCAGCAGTTACTCGGGATCGGTGAACACTGAAGCTTTCTTT

clone_size: .
d_call: .
j_call: TRBJ1-5
v_call: TRBV28
cdr3_aa: CASSFEGGFLQPQHF
cdr3_nt: TGTGCCAGCAGTTTCGAGGGGGGGTTCCTCCAGCCCCAGCATTTT

clone_size: .
d_call: TRBD2
j_call: TRBJ2-7
v_call: TRBV9
cdr3_aa: CASSVASGTYEQYF
cdr3_nt: TGTGCCAGCAGCGTAGCTAGCGGGACTTACGAGCAGTACTTC

clone_size: .
d_call: .
j_call: TRBJ1-1
v_call: TRBV7-6
cdr3_aa: CASSLDRDTMNTEAFF
cdr3_nt: TGTGCCAGCAGCTTGGACCGAGACACGATGAACACTGAAGCTTTCTTT

clone_size: .
d_call: TRBD1
j_call: TRBJ1-3
v_call: TRBV5-1
cdr3_aa: CASSSGRGLENTIYF
cdr3_nt: TGCGCCAGCAGCTCGGGCAGGGGGTTGGAAAACACCATATATTTT

clone_size: .
d_call: .
j_call: TRBJ1-1
v_call: TRBV13
cdr3_aa: CASSDLKTFF
cdr3_nt: TGTGCCAGCAGCGACTTAAAGACTTTCTTT